A single sample is the source of the 31 T cell receptor beta chains below, sequenced in a study of vaccination and CD4 T cells after COVID-19. Time point defined: late sampling 161 to 241 days after vaccination in a few convalescent patients. One entry per CDR3 protein results from TCRdb running MiXCR on the PCR reads. This table holds some 29,000 distinct CDR3 sequences, approximately 51% found once. The material was CD4+ T cells from blood, obtained about 7 months after SARS-CoV-2 vaccination. The receptors were gathered from a human donor who had recovered from COVID-19.

There are a few counts of this clonotype. The gene calls are TRBV15 and TRBJ2-7; D unresolved. In germline, CDR1 is LNHNV, CDR2 YYDKDF (reference sequence). The CDR3 totals 13 residues. V lost 0 bases and J lost 5, with 8 bases in between. The CDR3 region has the DNA TGTGCCACCAGCAGAGATTATGTCGACGAGCAGTACTTC. Translation: CATSRDYVDEQYF.

V and J are TRBV20-1 and TRBJ2-1; TRBD2 might be the D (6 bases). The CDR3 has 14 amino acids. V dropped 5 bases and J dropped 2 bases, with 13 bases sitting between them. Germline V gives CDR1 DFQATT, CDR2 SNEGSKA (reference sequence). The CDR3 is CSAQTSTAYNEQFF. In DNA form, the CDR3 reads TGCAGTGCTCAGACTAGTACCGCCTACAATGAGCAGTTCTTC.

The chain employs TRBV21-1 and TRBJ2-7; the table's TRBD1 call for D was not verified on the DNA. TRBV21-1 is a listed pseudogene. The CDR3 totals 14 residues. CDR3 nucleotides: TGTGCCAGCAGCAACTGGCAGGGGAGCGACGAGCAGTACTTC. It translates to CASSNWQGSDEQYF.

This clonotype has just a few counts. The chain joins TRBV7-2 to TRBJ1-1; D is unresolved. Germline lookup yields CDR1 SGHTA and CDR2 FQGNSA. The length of the CDR3 is 14 residues. The germline V and J ends were trimmed by 3 bases and 3 bases, with 11 bases remaining between them. The CDR3 is CASSLVGKDTEAFF. For the CDR3, the DNA is TGTGCCAGCAGCTTGGTGGGGAAGGACACTGAAGCTTTCTTT. The entire variable domain, with the rest obtained from reference TRBV7-2 and TRBJ1-1, is as follows: GAGVSQSPSNKVTEKGKDVELRCDPISGHTALYWYRQSLGQGLEFLIYFQGNSAPDKSGLPSDRFSAERTGGSVSTLTIQRTQQEDSAVYLCASSLVGKDTEAFFGQGTRLTVV.

The chain joins TRBV7-6 to TRBJ2-7, with D tentatively TRBD1 (6 bases). Germline V gene sequence: CDR1 SGHVS, CDR2 FNYEAQ. The V and J ends lost 5 bases and 0 bases respectively, with 17 bases between them. The CDR3 has 16 residues. The DNA for the CDR3 is TGTGCCAGCAGCCCAGGACAGTTTGGGGGCTCCTACGAGCAGTACTTC. Protein sequence: CASSPGQFGGSYEQYF.

The rearrangement joins TRBV20-1 to TRBJ2-2, with D possibly matching TRBD2 (6 bases). Trimming removed 0 bases at V and 5 bases at J, with 16 bases between. This CDR3 has 16 amino acids. Germline lookup yields CDR1 DFQATT and CDR2 SNEGSKA (reference sequence). The CDR3 sequence: CSARDVLIGRTGELFF. The CDR3 DNA reads as TGCAGTGCTAGAGATGTTTTGATAGGGAGGACCGGGGAGCTGTTTTTT.

V gene TRBV6-1 combines with J gene TRBJ1-5, with 8 bases matching TRBD1. CDR3 size: 13 residues. Per the germline V gene, CDR1 is MNHNS and CDR2 is SASEGT. V dropped 6 bases and J dropped 5; count of bases not matched to a gene: 3. Here the CDR3 reads CASRTGEHQPQHF. CDR3 sequence (DNA): TGTGCCAGCAGGACAGGGGAGCATCAGCCCCAGCATTTT.

The rearrangement joins TRBV28 to TRBJ2-1; 9 bases map to TRBD2. CDR1 is MDHEN, CDR2 SYDVKM, per germline. Trimming at V came to 4 bases and at J to 0 bases, leaving 4 bases not matched to a gene. This CDR3 spans 16 amino acids. The CDR3 nucleotides are TGTGCCAGCAGTTCCCATAGCGGGAGCTCCTACAATGAGCAGTTCTTC. As protein: CASSSHSGSSYNEQFF.

This clonotype was found a few times. The chain joins TRBV20-1 to TRBJ2-7; D is ambiguous. The closer fit of TRBJ2-5 to the DNA end suggests the J call may be wrong. This CDR3 has 11 residues. Germline V gives CDR1 DFQATT, CDR2 SNEGSKA (reference sequence). For the CDR3, the DNA is TGCAGTGCTAGGTACGGGGAGACCCAGTACTTC. Its translation: CSARYGETQYF.

The rearrangement uses TRBV10-3 and TRBJ1-2, with a tentative D call TRBD1 (6 bases). The CDR3 sequence is 15 residues long. V lost 3 bases and J 4 bases, leaving 15 bases between the germline ends. The germline CDR1 and CDR2 sequences are ENHRY and SYGVKD. In nucleotides, the CDR3 is TGTGCCATCAGTGACCCCTCGACAGGCCCCTATGGCTACACCTTC. It encodes CAISDPSTGPYGYTF.

The V call is TRBV27, the J call TRBJ2-1; TRBD2 matches at 11 bases. CDR3 length equals 15 residues. Losses at the gene ends were 5 bases for V and 3 bases for J; bases not matched to a gene: 3. Germline loops: CDR1 MNHEY, CDR2 SMNVEV (reference sequence). DNA of the CDR3: TGTGCCAGCAGTATTACTAGCGGGAGCTACAATGAGCAGTTCTTC. Encoded protein: CASSITSGSYNEQFF.

This clonotype has more than one count but fewer than ten. In nucleotides, the CDR3 is TGTGCCAGCAGCCCGGGGGAGGGTCAGCCCCAGCATTTT. This encodes CASSPGEGQPQHF. V gene TRBV7-9 combines with J gene TRBJ1-5, with D possibly matching TRBD1 (5 bases). CDR1 SEHNR and CDR2 FQNEAQ come from the germline V gene (reference sequence). The CDR3 extends over 13 amino acids. V lost 5 bases and J lost 6, with 11 bases in between.

The V and J genes are TRBV5-4 and TRBJ2-3; D assignment may be TRBD1 or TRBD2 (5 bases each). The germline V and J ends were trimmed by 1 base and 2 bases, with 14 bases remaining between them. The CDR3 loop spans 16 amino acids. The germline V gene has CDR1 SGHNT and CDR2 YYREEE (reference sequence). CDR3 amino acids: CASSLRVGTATDTQYF. The CDR3 coding sequence is TGTGCCAGCAGCTTGCGAGTCGGGACGGCCACAGATACGCAGTATTTT.

The CDR3, as DNA: TGTGCCATCAGTGACGGCAGGGGGCGCAGGGATCACACCTTC. Amino acid sequence: CAISDGRGRRDHTF. V gene TRBV10-3 combines with J gene TRBJ1-2; TRBD1 agrees at 8 bases. The CDR3 consists of 14 residues. CDR1 is ENHRY and CDR2 is SYGVKD in the germline V gene. J gave up 12 bases and V 3 bases, and 12 bases lay outside the gene matches.

V gene TRBV10-1 combines with J gene TRBJ2-3, with D maybe TRBD1 (5 bases). Germline V gene sequence: CDR1 WNHNN, CDR2 SYGVQD (reference sequence). CDR3 length: 15 amino acids. The V and J ends lost 5 bases and 4 bases respectively, with 16 bases between them. Here the CDR3 DNA reads TGCGCCAGCAGTCGGCGAGTAGCAGGGTCAGATACGCAGTATTTT. It yields the protein CASSRRVAGSDTQYF.

The rearrangement joins TRBV6-5 to TRBJ2-1; D gene uncertain. This CDR3 contains 16 residues. Per the germline V gene, CDR1 is MNHEY and CDR2 is SVGAGI. Trimming took off 4 bases at V and 4 bases at J, with 17 bases between the two ends. The CDR3 sequence: CASSLYPSQGYNEQFF. Here the CDR3 DNA reads TGTGCCAGCAGTTTGTACCCAAGTCAAGGGTACAATGAGCAGTTCTTC.

The rearrangement uses TRBV28 and TRBJ1-5; weak D call: TRBD1 (5 bases). The CDR3 has 16 amino acids. The germline CDR1 and CDR2 sequences are MDHEN and SYDVKM. Trimming took 7 bases from V and 2 from J, leaving 18 bases between them. The CDR3 protein is CASNPRGGLGNQPQHF. DNA of the CDR3: TGTGCCAGCAACCCTAGGGGAGGGCTTGGCAATCAGCCCCAGCATTTT.

This clonotype was counted a few times. The J gene is TRBJ2-3, the V gene TRBV7-6; 7 bases are shared with TRBD2. The CDR3 spans 17 residues. The germline V gene encodes CDR1 SGHVS and CDR2 FNYEAQ. Trimming cost V 5 bases and J 6 bases; bases outside gene matches: 17. The CDR3 nucleotides are TGTGCCAGCAGCCAGAGGACTAGTGGGACCTCCCCGGATACGCAGTATTTT. It translates to CASSQRTSGTSPDTQYF.

The V call is TRBV7-3, the J call TRBJ2-5; the D is unclear. The CDR3 has 13 residues. CDR1 is SGHTA and CDR2 is FQGTGA in the germline V gene. V was clipped by 5 bases and J by 4 bases, with 11 bases between them. In nucleotides, the CDR3 is TGTGCCAGCAGCCGCGAGAACGGAGAGACCCAGTACTTC. Protein product: CASSRENGETQYF.

This clonotype was seen a few times. The rearrangement uses TRBV20-1 and TRBJ2-7; TRBD2 matches 7 bases. CDR3 length: 13 residues. CDR1 is DFQATT and CDR2 is SNEGSKA in the germline V gene (reference sequence). Trimming cost V 1 base and J 6 bases; bases outside gene matches: 6. CDR3: CSARVAGVREQYF. For the CDR3, the DNA is TGCAGTGCTAGAGTTGCGGGAGTTCGCGAGCAGTACTTC.

The CDR3 DNA follows: TGCAGTGCTAGAGATCTGACTAGGAGCTCCTATAATTCACCCCTCCACTTT. It translates to CSARDLTRSSYNSPLHF. The genes are TRBV20-1 and TRBJ1-6; D is undetermined. The CDR3 is 17 amino acids. The germline gives CDR1 DFQATT, CDR2 SNEGSKA (reference sequence). The V gene lost 0 bases and the J gene lost 0 bases, with 12 bases spanning the gap.

This chain uses TRBV7-3 with TRBJ1-2; 9 nucleotides agree with TRBD1. CDR1 SGHTA and CDR2 FQGTGA come from the germline V gene. This CDR3 has 14 amino acids. V lost 2 bases to trimming and J lost 7 bases; unmatched junction nucleotides: 5. The CDR3, as DNA: TGTGCCAGCAGCTTAGGGACAGGGTCGGGTGGCTACACCTTC. Amino acids: CASSLGTGSGGYTF. The full variable domain, completed using reference TRBV7-3 and TRBJ1-2, is GAGVSQTPSNKVTEKGKYVELRCDPISGHTALYWYRQSLGQGPEFLIYFQGTGAADDSGLPNDRFFAVRPEGSVSTLKIQRTERGDSAVYLCASSLGTGSGGYTFGSGTRLTVV.

This chain joins TRBV19 and TRBJ2-1; no firm D call. V lost 3 bases and J lost 8, with 14 bases in between. This CDR3 has 14 residues. Per germline, CDR1 LNHDA and CDR2 SQIVND (reference sequence). The CDR3 spells CASSMRKVIDEQFF. Written as DNA, the CDR3 is TGTGCCAGTAGTATGAGGAAAGTTATCGATGAGCAGTTCTTC.

The chain carries TRBV5-4 and TRBJ2-5; D is perhaps TRBD2 (5 bases). V lost 3 bases, J lost 3 bases, and 12 bases lay in between. The CDR3 is 14 residues long. CDR1 SGHNT and CDR2 YYREEE come from the germline V gene (reference sequence). The CDR3 DNA reads TGTGCCAGCAGCTCCGTGGACTTGAAAGAGACCCAGTACTTC. It translates to CASSSVDLKETQYF.

This clonotype has a single count. The chain employs TRBV6-2 or TRBV6-3 and TRBJ2-7, with D possibly being TRBD2 (6 bases). The CDR3 is 13 residues long. Trimming shortened V by 6 bases and J by 6 bases, and 15 bases separated the two germline ends. CDR1 and CDR2 (germline): MNHEY, SVGEGT. The CDR3: CASRDWRGSEQYF. DNA of the CDR3: TGTGCCAGCAGAGATTGGCGGGGATCCGAGCAGTACTTC.

This clonotype appeared once. The rearrangement links TRBV5-4 to TRBJ2-3, with D possibly being TRBD1 (5 bases). CDR1 and CDR2 (germline): SGHNT, YYREEE (reference sequence). V shed 7 bases and J shed 2 bases, with 8 bases lying between them. The CDR3 consists of 12 residues. In DNA form, the CDR3 reads TGTGCCAGCTCGGACACCACAGATACGCAGTATTTT. Translated: CASSDTTDTQYF.

In its sample, this clonotype was seen once. This chain's CDR3 is CASSFTSGRAADTQYF. The CDR3 DNA follows: TGTGCCAGCAGCTTTACTAGCGGGAGGGCGGCAGATACGCAGTATTTT. This chain connects TRBV7-2 to TRBJ2-3; TRBD2 matches at 13 bases. Germline values: CDR1 SGHTA, CDR2 FQGNSA. This CDR3 spans 16 amino acids. After removal of 3 bases from V and 4 bases from J, the junction contained 4 bases not matched to a gene. The variable domain in full, completed from reference TRBV7-2 and TRBJ2-3, reads GAGVSQSPSNKVTEKGKDVELRCDPISGHTALYWYRQSLGQGLEFLIYFQGNSAPDKSGLPSDRFSAERTGGSVSTLTIQRTQQEDSAVYLCASSFTSGRAADTQYFGPGTRLTVL.

The rearrangement uses TRBV7-3 and TRBJ2-5; D remains ambiguous. The CDR3 spans 12 residues. V lost 5 bases, J lost 2 bases, and 6 bases lay in between. Germline V gene sequence: CDR1 SGHTA, CDR2 FQGTGA. Written as DNA, the CDR3 is TGTGCCAGCAGCCTTATACAAGAGACCCAGTACTTC. Protein product: CASSLIQETQYF.

The sample holds a few counts of this clonotype. The CDR3 sequence: CASSLTGTLGQPQHF. The CDR3, as DNA: TGTGCCAGCAGCTTAACAGGGACTCTCGGTCAGCCCCAGCATTTT. This chain connects TRBV6-1 to TRBJ1-5, with D possibly matching TRBD1 (6 bases). From germline, CDR1 is MNHNS and CDR2 SASEGT. The V end lost 6 bases, the J end lost 6 bases, and 18 bases lay between the germline ends. This CDR3 comprises 15 residues.

A few counts support this clonotype. CDR3 region: CSARAYNEQFF. CDR3 DNA sequence: TGCAGTGCTAGAGCCTACAATGAGCAGTTCTTC. This chain uses TRBV20-1 with TRBJ2-1, with no clear D. Trimming pared 1 base from V and 2 bases from J, leaving 0 bases between. This CDR3 has 11 amino acids. Germline V gene sequence: CDR1 DFQATT, CDR2 SNEGSKA (reference sequence).

There are a few counts of this clonotype. The gene calls are TRBV7-9 and TRBJ2-1; 13 nucleotides match TRBD2. Unmatched junction bases numbered 3, after V lost 5 bases and J lost 8 bases. Germline V CDR1 and CDR2: SEHNR, FQNEAQ (reference sequence). This CDR3 has 14 residues. DNA for the CDR3: TGTGCCAGCAGCCCGGGACTAGCGGGACATGAGCAGTTCTTC. Amino acids: CASSPGLAGHEQFF.